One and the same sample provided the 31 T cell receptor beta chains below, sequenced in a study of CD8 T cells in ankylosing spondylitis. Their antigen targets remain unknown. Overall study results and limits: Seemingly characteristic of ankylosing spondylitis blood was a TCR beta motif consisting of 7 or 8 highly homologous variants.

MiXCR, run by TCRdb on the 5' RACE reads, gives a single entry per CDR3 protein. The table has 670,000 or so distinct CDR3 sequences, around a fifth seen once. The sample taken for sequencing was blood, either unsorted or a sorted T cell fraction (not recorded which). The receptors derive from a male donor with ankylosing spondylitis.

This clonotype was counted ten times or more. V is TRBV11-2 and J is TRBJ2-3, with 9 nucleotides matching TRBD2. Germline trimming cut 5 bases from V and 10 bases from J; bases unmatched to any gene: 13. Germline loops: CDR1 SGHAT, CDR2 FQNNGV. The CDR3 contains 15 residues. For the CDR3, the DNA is TGTGCCAGCAGCCCGCAGGCTAGCGGGATTAGTCCGCAGTATTTT. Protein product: CASSPQASGISPQYF.

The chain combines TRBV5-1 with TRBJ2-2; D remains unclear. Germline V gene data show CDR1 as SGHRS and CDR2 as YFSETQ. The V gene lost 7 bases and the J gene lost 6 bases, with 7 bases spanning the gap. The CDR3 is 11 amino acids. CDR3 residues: CASHLAGELFF. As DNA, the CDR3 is TGCGCCAGCCACCTTGCCGGGGAGCTGTTTTTT.

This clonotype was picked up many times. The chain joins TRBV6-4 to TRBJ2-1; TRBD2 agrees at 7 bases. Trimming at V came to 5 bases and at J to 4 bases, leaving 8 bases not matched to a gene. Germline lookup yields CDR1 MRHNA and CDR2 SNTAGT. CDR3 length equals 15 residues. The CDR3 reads CASSPGLSHYNEQFF. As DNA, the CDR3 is TGTGCCAGCAGTCCGGGACTATCTCATTACAATGAGCAGTTCTTC.

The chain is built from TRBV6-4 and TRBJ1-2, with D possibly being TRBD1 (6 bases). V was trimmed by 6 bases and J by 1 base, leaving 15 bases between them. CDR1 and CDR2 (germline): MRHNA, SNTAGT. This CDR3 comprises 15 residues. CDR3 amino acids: CASRGGPGDNYGYTF. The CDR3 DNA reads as TGTGCCAGCAGGGGGGGGCCTGGTGATAACTATGGCTACACCTTC.

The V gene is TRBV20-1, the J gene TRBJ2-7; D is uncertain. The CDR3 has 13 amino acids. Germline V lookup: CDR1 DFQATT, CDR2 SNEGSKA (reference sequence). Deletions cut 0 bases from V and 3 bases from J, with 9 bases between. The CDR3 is CSARDPPDYEQYF. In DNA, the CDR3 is TGCAGTGCTAGAGATCCTCCGGACTACGAGCAGTACTTC.

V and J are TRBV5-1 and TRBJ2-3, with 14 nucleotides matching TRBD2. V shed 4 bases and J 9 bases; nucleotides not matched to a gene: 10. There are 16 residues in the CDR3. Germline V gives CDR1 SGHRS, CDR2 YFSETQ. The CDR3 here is CASSPRTSGRSGTQYF. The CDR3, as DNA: TGCGCCAGCAGCCCGAGGACTAGCGGGAGGAGTGGGACGCAGTATTTT.

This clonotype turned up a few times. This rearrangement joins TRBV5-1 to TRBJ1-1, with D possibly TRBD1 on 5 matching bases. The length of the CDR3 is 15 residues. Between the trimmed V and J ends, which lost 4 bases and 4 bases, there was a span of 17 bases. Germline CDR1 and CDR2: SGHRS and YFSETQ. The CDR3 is CASSPTDRRFTEAFF. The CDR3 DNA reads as TGCGCCAGCAGCCCGACCGACAGAAGGTTCACTGAAGCTTTCTTT.

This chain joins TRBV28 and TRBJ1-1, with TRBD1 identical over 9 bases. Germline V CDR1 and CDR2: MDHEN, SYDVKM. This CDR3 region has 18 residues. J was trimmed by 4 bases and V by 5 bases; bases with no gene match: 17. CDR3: CASSPVGQGRDAGTEAFF. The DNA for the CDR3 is TGTGCCAGCAGTCCCGTCGGACAGGGGCGTGACGCGGGCACTGAAGCTTTCTTT.

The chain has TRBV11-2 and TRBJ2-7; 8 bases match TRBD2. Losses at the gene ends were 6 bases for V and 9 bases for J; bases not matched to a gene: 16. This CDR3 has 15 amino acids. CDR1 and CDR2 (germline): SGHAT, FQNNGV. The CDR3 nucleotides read TGTGCCAGCAGTTCCCCGGGACTAGATTTAGTGGGGCAGTACTTC. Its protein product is CASSSPGLDLVGQYF.

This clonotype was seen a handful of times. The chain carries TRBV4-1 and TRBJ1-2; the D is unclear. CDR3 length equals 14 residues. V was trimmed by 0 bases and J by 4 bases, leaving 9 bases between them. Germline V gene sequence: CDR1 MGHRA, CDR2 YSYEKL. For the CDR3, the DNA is TGCGCCAGCAGCCAAGACACCGGCCCCTATGGCTACACCTTC. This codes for CASSQDTGPYGYTF.

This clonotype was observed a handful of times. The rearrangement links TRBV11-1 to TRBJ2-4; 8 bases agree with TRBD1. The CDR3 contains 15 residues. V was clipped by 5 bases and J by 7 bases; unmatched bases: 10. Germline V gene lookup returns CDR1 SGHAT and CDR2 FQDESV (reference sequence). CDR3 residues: CASSPRTGHGNIQYF. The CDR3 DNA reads TGTGCCAGCAGCCCCCGGACAGGGCATGGGAACATTCAGTACTTC.

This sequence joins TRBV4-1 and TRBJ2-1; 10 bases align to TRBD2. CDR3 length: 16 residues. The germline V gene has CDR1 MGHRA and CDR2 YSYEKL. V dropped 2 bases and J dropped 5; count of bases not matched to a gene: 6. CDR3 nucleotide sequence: TGCGCCAGCAGCCAACCGACTAGCGGGCTTAACAATGAGCAGTTCTTC. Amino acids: CASSQPTSGLNNEQFF.

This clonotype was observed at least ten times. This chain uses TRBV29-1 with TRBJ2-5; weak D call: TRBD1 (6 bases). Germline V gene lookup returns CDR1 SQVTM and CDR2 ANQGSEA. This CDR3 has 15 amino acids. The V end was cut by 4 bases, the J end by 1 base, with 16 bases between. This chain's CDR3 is CSVGPLDRFQETQYF. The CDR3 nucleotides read TGCAGCGTTGGTCCCTTAGACAGGTTCCAAGAGACCCAGTACTTC.

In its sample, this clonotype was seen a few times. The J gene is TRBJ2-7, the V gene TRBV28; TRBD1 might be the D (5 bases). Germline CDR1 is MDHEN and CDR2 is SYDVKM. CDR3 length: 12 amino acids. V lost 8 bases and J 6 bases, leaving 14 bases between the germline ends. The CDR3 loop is CASEKAGFEQYF. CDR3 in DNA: TGTGCCAGCGAAAAAGCAGGGTTCGAGCAGTACTTC.

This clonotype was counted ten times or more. The CDR3 nucleotides read TGTGCCATCAACGCGGGACAGGGTGGCGGAGAGACCCAGTACTTC. This sequence encodes CAINAGQGGGETQYF. The V gene is TRBV10-3, the J gene TRBJ2-5, with 9 nucleotides matching TRBD1. In germline, CDR1 is ENHRY, CDR2 SYGVKD. The CDR3 contains 15 residues. The junction had 10 bases not matched to a gene; V was cut back by 7 bases and J by 4 bases.

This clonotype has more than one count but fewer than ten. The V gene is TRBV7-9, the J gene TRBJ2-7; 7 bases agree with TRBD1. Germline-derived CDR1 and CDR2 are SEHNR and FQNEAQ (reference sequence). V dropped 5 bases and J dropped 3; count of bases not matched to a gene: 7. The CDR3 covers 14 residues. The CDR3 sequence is CASSPGTDFYEQYF. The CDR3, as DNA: TGTGCCAGCAGCCCCGGGACAGACTTCTACGAGCAGTACTTC.

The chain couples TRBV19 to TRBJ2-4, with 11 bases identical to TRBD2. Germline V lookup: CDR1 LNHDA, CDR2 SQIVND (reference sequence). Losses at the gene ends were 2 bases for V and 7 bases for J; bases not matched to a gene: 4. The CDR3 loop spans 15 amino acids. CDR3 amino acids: CASSILAGGENIQYF. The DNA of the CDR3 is TGTGCCAGTAGTATACTAGCGGGGGGCGAGAACATTCAGTACTTC.

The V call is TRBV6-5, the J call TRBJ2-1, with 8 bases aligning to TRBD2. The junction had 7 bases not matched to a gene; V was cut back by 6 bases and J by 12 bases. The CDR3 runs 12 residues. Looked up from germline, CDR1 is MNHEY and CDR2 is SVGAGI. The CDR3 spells CASRRGLGVQFF. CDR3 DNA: TGTGCCAGCAGGCGGGGACTAGGCGTGCAGTTCTTC.

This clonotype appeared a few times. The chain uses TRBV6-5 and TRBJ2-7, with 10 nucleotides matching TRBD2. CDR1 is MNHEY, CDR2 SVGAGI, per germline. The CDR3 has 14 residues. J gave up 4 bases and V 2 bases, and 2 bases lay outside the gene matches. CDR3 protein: CASSYRTSGYEQYF. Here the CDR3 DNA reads TGTGCCAGCAGTTACAGGACTAGCGGATACGAGCAGTACTTC.

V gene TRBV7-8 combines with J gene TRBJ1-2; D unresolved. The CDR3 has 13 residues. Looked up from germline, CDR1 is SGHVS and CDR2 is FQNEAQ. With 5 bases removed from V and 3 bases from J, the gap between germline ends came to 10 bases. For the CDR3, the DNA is TGTGCCAGCAGCCAGGAAATTGACTATGGCTACACCTTC. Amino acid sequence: CASSQEIDYGYTF.

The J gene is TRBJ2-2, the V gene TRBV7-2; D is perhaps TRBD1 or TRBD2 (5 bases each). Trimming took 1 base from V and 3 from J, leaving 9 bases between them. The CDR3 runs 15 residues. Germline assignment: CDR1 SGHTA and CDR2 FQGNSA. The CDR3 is CASSLGDRYTGELFF. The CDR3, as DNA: TGTGCCAGCAGCTTAGGGGACCGGTACACCGGGGAGCTGTTTTTT.

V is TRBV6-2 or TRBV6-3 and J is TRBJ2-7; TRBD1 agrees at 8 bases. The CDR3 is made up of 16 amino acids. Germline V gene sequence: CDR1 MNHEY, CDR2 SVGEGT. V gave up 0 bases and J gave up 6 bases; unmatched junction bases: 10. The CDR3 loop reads CASSYSVLDRALEQYF. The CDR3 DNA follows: TGTGCCAGCAGTTACTCGGTGTTGGACAGGGCTCTCGAGCAGTACTTC.

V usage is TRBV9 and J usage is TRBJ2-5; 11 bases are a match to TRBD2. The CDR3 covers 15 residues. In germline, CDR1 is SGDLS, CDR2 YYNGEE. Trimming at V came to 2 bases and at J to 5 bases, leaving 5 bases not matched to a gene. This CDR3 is CASSVSGGAGETQYF. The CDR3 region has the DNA TGTGCCAGCAGCGTTAGCGGGGGGGCGGGTGAGACCCAGTACTTC.

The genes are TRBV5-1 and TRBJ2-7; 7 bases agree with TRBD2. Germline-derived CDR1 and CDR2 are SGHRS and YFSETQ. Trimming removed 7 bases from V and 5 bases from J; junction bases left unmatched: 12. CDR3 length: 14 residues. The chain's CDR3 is CASGTRLADDEQYF. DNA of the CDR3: TGCGCCAGCGGAACGAGGCTAGCGGACGACGAGCAGTACTTC. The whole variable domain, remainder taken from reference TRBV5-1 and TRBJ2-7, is KAGVTQTPRYLIKTRGQQVTLSCSPISGHRSVSWYQQTPGQGLQFLFEYFSETQRNKGNFPGRFSGRQFSNSRSEMNVSTLELGDSALYLCASGTRLADDEQYFGPGTRLTVT.

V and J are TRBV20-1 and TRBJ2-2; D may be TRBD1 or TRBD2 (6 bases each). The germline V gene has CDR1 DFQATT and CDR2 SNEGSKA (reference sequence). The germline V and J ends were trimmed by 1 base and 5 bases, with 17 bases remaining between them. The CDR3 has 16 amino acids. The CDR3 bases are TGCAGTGCTAGAGGTGTTGGGGGCGCGGGGACCGGGGAGCTGTTTTTT. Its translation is CSARGVGGAGTGELFF.

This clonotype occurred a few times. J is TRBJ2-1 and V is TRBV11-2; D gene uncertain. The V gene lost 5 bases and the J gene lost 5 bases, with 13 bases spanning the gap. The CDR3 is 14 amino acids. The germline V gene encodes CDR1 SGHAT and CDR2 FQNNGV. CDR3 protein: CASSPPGLNNEQFF. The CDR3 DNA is TGTGCCAGCAGCCCCCCTGGGCTGAACAATGAGCAGTTCTTC.

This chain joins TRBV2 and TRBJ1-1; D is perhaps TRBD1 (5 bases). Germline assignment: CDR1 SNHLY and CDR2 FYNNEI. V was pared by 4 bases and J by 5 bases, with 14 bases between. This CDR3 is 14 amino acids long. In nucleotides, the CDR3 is TGTGCCAGCAGTGCCCGGGGGGGGAAGACTGAAGCTTTCTTT. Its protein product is CASSARGGKTEAFF.

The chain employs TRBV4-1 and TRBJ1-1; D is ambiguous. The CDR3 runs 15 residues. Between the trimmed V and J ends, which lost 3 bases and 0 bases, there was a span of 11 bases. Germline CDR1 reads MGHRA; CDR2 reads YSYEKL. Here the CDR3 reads CASSQTSNLNTEAFF. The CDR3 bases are TGCGCCAGCAGCCAGACGAGCAATTTGAACACTGAAGCTTTCTTT.

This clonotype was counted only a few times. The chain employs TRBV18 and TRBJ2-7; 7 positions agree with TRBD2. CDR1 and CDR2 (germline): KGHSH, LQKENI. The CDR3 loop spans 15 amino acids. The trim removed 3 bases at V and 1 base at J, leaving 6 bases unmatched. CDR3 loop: CASSPAGEGSYEQYF. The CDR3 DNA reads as TGTGCCAGCTCACCGGCGGGGGAGGGGTCCTACGAGCAGTACTTC.

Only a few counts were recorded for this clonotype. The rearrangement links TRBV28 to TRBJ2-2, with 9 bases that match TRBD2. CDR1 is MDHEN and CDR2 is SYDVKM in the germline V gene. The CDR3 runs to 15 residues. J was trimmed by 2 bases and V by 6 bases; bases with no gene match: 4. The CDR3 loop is CASSLAGKNTGELFF. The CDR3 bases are TGTGCCAGCAGCCTAGCGGGGAAAAACACCGGGGAGCTGTTTTTT.

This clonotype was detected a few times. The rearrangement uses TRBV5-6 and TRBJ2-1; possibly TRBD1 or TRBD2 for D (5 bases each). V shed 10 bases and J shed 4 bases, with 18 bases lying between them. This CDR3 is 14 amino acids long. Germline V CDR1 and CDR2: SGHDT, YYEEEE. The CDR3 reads CASIGTGKYNEQFF. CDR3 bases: TGTGCCTCCATCGGGACGGGGAAATACAATGAGCAGTTCTTC.